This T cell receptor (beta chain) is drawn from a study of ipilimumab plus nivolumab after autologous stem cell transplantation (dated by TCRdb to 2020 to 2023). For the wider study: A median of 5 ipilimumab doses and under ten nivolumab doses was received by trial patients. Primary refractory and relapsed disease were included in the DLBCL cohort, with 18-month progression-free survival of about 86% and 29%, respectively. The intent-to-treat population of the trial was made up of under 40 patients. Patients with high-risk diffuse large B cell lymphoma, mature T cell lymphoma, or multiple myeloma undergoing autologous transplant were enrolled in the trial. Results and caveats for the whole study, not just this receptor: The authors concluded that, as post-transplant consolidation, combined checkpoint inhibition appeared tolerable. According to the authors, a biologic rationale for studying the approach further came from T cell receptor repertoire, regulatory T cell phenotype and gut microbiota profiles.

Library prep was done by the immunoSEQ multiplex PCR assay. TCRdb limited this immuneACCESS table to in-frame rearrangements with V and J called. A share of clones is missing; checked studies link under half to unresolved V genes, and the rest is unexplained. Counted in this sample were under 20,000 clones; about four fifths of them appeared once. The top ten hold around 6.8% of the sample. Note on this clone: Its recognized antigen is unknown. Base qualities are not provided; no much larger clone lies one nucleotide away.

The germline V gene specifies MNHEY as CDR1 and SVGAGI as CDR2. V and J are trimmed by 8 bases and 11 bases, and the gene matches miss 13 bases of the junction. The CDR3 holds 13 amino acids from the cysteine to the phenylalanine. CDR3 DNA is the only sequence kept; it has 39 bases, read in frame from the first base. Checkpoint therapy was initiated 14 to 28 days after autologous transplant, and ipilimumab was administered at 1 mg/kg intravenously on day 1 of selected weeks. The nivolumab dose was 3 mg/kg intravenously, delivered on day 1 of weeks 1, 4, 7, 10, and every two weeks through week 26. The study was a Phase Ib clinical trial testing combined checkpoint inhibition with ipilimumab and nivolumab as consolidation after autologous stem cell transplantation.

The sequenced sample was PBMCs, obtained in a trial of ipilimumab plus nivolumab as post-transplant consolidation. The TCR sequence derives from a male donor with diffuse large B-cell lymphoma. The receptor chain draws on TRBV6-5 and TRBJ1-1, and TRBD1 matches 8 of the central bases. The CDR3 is CASRDHRQGPAFF. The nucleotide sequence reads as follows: TGTGCCAGCCGCGACCACCGACAGGGGCCCGCTTTCTTT.